These T cell receptor beta chains were read from a single sample in a study of T-cell reconstitution after alpha-beta-depleted transplantation in children. Each CDR3 protein is one row after TCRdb ran MiXCR on the PCR reads. The sample has around 78,000 distinct CDR3 sequences; 14% are singletons. The sequenced sample was PBMCs, mostly from graft donor cells, obtained 180 days after TCRalphabeta/CD19-depleted stem cell transplant. The receptors were gathered from a male patient between 2 and 15 years old who had a stem cell transplant for acute lymphoblastic leukemia, so the T cells may come from the graft donor. Each CDR3 is given with its conserved first and last residue. The D gene is left open where the match is weak. The listing skips clone size in some rows; elsewhere it reads once, few, many or a size class.

clone_size	d_call	v_call	j_call	cdr3_aa	cdr3_nt
few	.	TRBV28	TRBJ2-1	CASSLSGIEQFF	TGTGCCAGCAGTCTTTCTGGCATTGAGCAGTTCTTC
few	.	TRBV28	TRBJ1-5	CASSLSQGRNQPQHF	TGTGCCAGCAGTTTGTCGCAGGGCAGAAATCAGCCCCAGCATTTT
.	.	TRBV20-1	TRBJ2-7	CSAPRSGEQYF	TGCAGTGCTCCTAGGAGTGGCGAGCAGTACTTC
.	.	TRBV5-1	TRBJ2-2	CASSLRGYPNTGELFF	TGCGCCAGCAGCCTGAGGGGCTACCCGAACACCGGGGAGCTGTTTTTT
many	.	TRBV20-1	TRBJ2-3	CSARGTDTQYF	TGCAGTGCTAGAGGTACAGATACGCAGTATTTT
few	.	TRBV5-4	TRBJ2-4	CASSSDSSKNIQYF	TGTGCCAGCAGCTCCGACAGTAGCAAAAACATTCAGTACTTC
few	.	TRBV7-9	TRBJ1-4	CASSLHEKLFF	TGTGCCAGCAGCTTACATGAAAAACTGTTTTTT
.	.	TRBV20-1	TRBJ2-5	CSASTRVETQYF	TGCAGTGCTAGTACTAGGGTGGAGACCCAGTACTTC
.	.	TRBV5-5	TRBJ2-7	CASSLIGLAYEQYF	TGTGCCAGCAGCTTGATAGGTCTTGCCTACGAGCAGTACTTC
few	.	TRBV12-3/TRBV12-4	TRBJ1-5	CASSLVGIDNQPQHF	TGTGCCAGCAGTTTAGTGGGGATAGACAATCAGCCCCAGCATTTT
few	TRBD2	TRBV9	TRBJ2-2	CASSVEGSGTGELFF	TGTGCCAGCAGCGTAGAAGGTAGCGGGACTGGGGAGCTGTTTTTT
few	.	TRBV5-1	TRBJ2-5	CASSFRDREGETQYF	TGCGCCAGCAGCTTCCGGGACCGAGAAGGAGAGACCCAGTACTTC
many	TRBD2	TRBV4-2	TRBJ2-3	CASSQVLAGGGTDTQYF	TGTGCCAGCAGCCAAGTCCTAGCGGGTGGCGGGACAGATACGCAGTATTTT
few	TRBD2	TRBV7-9	TRBJ2-1	CASSSGRHNEQFF	TGTGCCAGCAGCAGCGGGAGACACAATGAGCAGTTCTTC
many	.	TRBV9	TRBJ1-2	CASSVERGGYTF	TGTGCCAGCAGCGTAGAAAGGGGAGGCTACACCTTC
many	.	TRBV12-3/TRBV12-4	TRBJ2-1	CASSFKPTGYNEQFF	TGTGCCAGCAGTTTTAAACCGACAGGATACAATGAGCAGTTCTTC
.	.	TRBV6-5	TRBJ2-4	CASSYSGRGTDIQYF	TGTGCCAGCAGTTACTCGGGCAGGGGAACAGACATTCAGTACTTC
.	.	TRBV14	TRBJ1-1	CASSQEERTEAFF	TGTGCCAGCAGCCAAGAAGAGCGGACTGAAGCTTTCTTT
.	TRBD2	TRBV12-3/TRBV12-4	TRBJ2-2	CASSQTSGRFGELFF	TGTGCCAGCAGTCAGACTAGCGGGAGGTTCGGGGAGCTGTTTTTT
few	.	TRBV6-2/TRBV6-3	TRBJ2-7	CASTPGRDRYLTYEQYF	TGTGCCAGCACCCCAGGAAGGGACCGCTACCTCACCTACGAGCAGTACTTC
few	.	TRBV18	TRBJ2-3	CASSRSGTGRFGTQYF	TGTGCCAGCTCACGTTCCGGGACTGGCCGTTTTGGTACGCAGTATTTT